The rows below give T cell receptor beta chains drawn from one sample of a study of OX40 agonist ivuxolimab in advanced cancers. Using immunoSEQ multiplex PCR, the repertoire was profiled, and TCRdb retains in-frame clones only, with some absent. The sample holds over 75,000 clones, more than 75% seen once. This specimen was CD4+ or CD8+ T cells sorted from blood, taken in a trial of the OX40 agonist ivuxolimab. The source is an adult with an advanced solid tumor such as melanoma, head and neck, liver or kidney cancer. CDR3s include the opening cysteine and the closing phenylalanine or tryptophan. A D gene is named only where the DNA matches it firmly. A clone size is listed for some rows: how often the clone was seen (once, few, many), or a class if it is expanded.

DNA	CDR3	J	D	V	size
TGTGCCAGCAGCTTAGCTACAGGGGGCGTGTACACCGGGGAGCTGTTTTTT	CASSLATGGVYTGELFF	TRBJ2-2	TRBD1	TRBV7-9	.
TGTGCCAGCAGCGGCCTAAAAACAGCTAGCTATGGCTACACCTTC	CASSGLKTASYGYTF	TRBJ1-2	.	TRBV7-9	.
TGTGCCAGCAGCCGGGTTGAAGGGCATCAGCCCCAGCATTTT	CASSRVEGHQPQHF	TRBJ1-5	.	TRBV6-5	.
TGTGCCAGCAGCCCCCCGGGACTAGCTCCCACAGATACGCAGTATTTT	CASSPPGLAPTDTQYF	TRBJ2-3	TRBD2	TRBV7-2	.
TGTGCCAGCAGTACGGGACTAGGGCGCGCAGATACGCAGTATTTT	CASSTGLGRADTQYF	TRBJ2-3	TRBD2	TRBV6-5	.
TGTGCCAGCAGCTTGGGTGAAGGGGGGAATGATTCACCCCTCCACTTT	CASSLGEGGNDSPLHF	TRBJ1-6	.	TRBV5-4	.
TGCGCCAGCAGCCAAGTCGGGACGGGAGGCCCCCACAATGAGCAGTTCTTC	CASSQVGTGGPHNEQFF	TRBJ2-1	TRBD2	TRBV4-1	.
TGTGCCAGCAGTTCCGGACTAGCGGGAGAAGGAGAGACCCAGTACTTC	CASSSGLAGEGETQYF	TRBJ2-5	TRBD2	TRBV5-4	.
TGTGCCAGCAGACTAGACAGAAATGAAAAACTGTTTTTT	CASRLDRNEKLFF	TRBJ1-4	.	TRBV7-2	few
TGCGCCAGCAGCGATACCGGGACAGGGAATGAAAAACTGTTTTTT	CASSDTGTGNEKLFF	TRBJ1-4	TRBD1	TRBV5-1	.
TGTGCCAGCAGCCCTTTCGGGAGCGGGCCCCCAGATGAGTACTTC	CASSPFGSGPPDEYF	TRBJ2-7	.	TRBV13	few
TGTGCCAGCAGTTTCGGGGGATCCTACGAGCAGTACTTC	CASSFGGSYEQYF	TRBJ2-7	.	TRBV2	.
TGTGCCAGCAGTTTTGGGGGGGACGCGGAGACCCAGTACTTC	CASSFGGDAETQYF	TRBJ2-5	TRBD2	TRBV28	once
TGTGCCACCCAGGGGACGACCTACGAGCAGTACTTC	CATQGTTYEQYF	TRBJ2-7	.	TRBV10-3	.
TGTGCCAGTAGTATGGTCACTAGCTGGTCCGGGGAGCTGTTTTTT	CASSMVTSWSGELFF	TRBJ2-2	.	TRBV19	.
TGCGCCAGCAGCAATCTGGGGGGGTCATACAATGAGCAGTTCTTC	CASSNLGGSYNEQFF	TRBJ2-1	TRBD2	TRBV10-2	.
TGTGCCAGCTCACCACCGAGCGGCCGCAGTCTCACTGAAGCTTTCTTT	CASSPPSGRSLTEAFF	TRBJ1-1	.	TRBV18	few
TGCAGCGTCAGGGGAAATAGGATGACGGGAGGGCTGGATACGCAGTATTTT	CSVRGNRMTGGLDTQYF	TRBJ2-3	TRBD2	TRBV29-1	.
TGCGCCAGCTCCCTAGGGCGGGACACAGATACGCAGTATTTT	CASSLGRDTDTQYF	TRBJ2-3	.	TRBV4-1	.
TGTGCCAGCAAGGGGACAGGGGGCCCCAGTAATGAAAAACTGTTTTTT	CASKGTGGPSNEKLFF	TRBJ1-4	TRBD1	TRBV6-6	.
TGCGCCAGCAGCTTAGACAGGTTGGGCGGCCTTGAGGATACGCAGTATTTT	CASSLDRLGGLEDTQYF	TRBJ2-3	.	TRBV5-1	.
TGTGCCAGCATGCGTGAGTCTCTGGGAAAGCAGTACTTC	CASMRESLGKQYF	TRBJ2-7	.	TRBV6-5	.
TGTGCCAGCTCACCATCTTCGGGACTCAACTATGGCTACACCTTC	CASSPSSGLNYGYTF	TRBJ1-2	.	TRBV18	.
TGTGCCAGCAGCCGGGTTAGCACAGATACGCAGTATTTT	CASSRVSTDTQYF	TRBJ2-3	.	TRBV13	.
TGCAGCGTTGAAGATAAGAGGGATTGGACAGATACGCAGTATTTT	CSVEDKRDWTDTQYF	TRBJ2-3	.	TRBV29-1	.
TGTGCCAGCAGCCCCACCCTACTGAGCTCCTACGAGCAGTACTTC	CASSPTLLSSYEQYF	TRBJ2-7	.	TRBV9	.
TGTGCCAGCAGCTTAGCCCCTCTGAGGGAGAGGGGAGCCAAAAACATTCAGTACTTC	CASSLAPLRERGAKNIQYF	TRBJ2-4	.	TRBV7-9	.
TGTGCCAGCAGAGGCCCGGGACTAGCGACCACCGGGGAGCTGTTTTTT	CASRGPGLATTGELFF	TRBJ2-2	TRBD2	TRBV2	few
TGTGCCACCAGCAGGGACAGCTTGAACACTGAAGCTTTCTTT	CATSRDSLNTEAFF	TRBJ1-1	.	TRBV15	.
TGTGCCAGCAGTAGCGACAGGGGACGCGGGGAGCTGTTTTTT	CASSSDRGRGELFF	TRBJ2-2	TRBD1	TRBV6-5	.
TGTGCCAGCAGCTTGACAGGGGGCGCAGATACGCAGTATTTT	CASSLTGGADTQYF	TRBJ2-3	TRBD1	TRBV7-9	.
TGTGCCACCAGCAGAGGGACTCGACTTTTTGGCACAGATACGCAGTATTTT	CATSRGTRLFGTDTQYF	TRBJ2-3	.	TRBV15	once
TGTGCCAGCAGTTACTCGTACGCCAGCTCCGAGCAGTACTTC	CASSYSYASSEQYF	TRBJ2-7	.	TRBV6-6	.
TGCGCCAGCAGCTTGGTACAGGGGCAAGAGACCCAGTACTTC	CASSLVQGQETQYF	TRBJ2-5	TRBD1	TRBV5-1	.
TGTGCCAGCAGCTCGCTAGCGGGAGTTGAGACCCAGTACTTC	CASSSLAGVETQYF	TRBJ2-5	TRBD2	TRBV5-6	few
TGTGCCAGCAGCCGCTTTTGGGGGGCCACTGAAGCTTTCTTT	CASSRFWGATEAFF	TRBJ1-1	.	TRBV6-5	once
TGTGCCAGCAGTTTGCAGAGAAATCAGCCCCAGCATTTT	CASSLQRNQPQHF	TRBJ1-5	.	TRBV28	.
TGTGCCAGCAGCTTAGGAGGGGATCAGCCCCAGCATTTT	CASSLGGDQPQHF	TRBJ1-5	.	TRBV7-8	once
TGTGCCAGCAGTTTGGGACAGGGGGCGCAGGGTGGCTACACCTTC	CASSLGQGAQGGYTF	TRBJ1-2	TRBD1	TRBV2	.
TGTGCCAGCAAAATTGGGACAGGGATGAACACTGAAGCTTTCTTT	CASKIGTGMNTEAFF	TRBJ1-1	TRBD1	TRBV5-4	.
TGTGCCAGCAGCCGCGACAGGGTCCAGCCCCAGCATTTT	CASSRDRVQPQHF	TRBJ1-5	TRBD1	TRBV27	.
TGTGCCAGTAGGCCCCCCACCGGGGGCTACACCTTC	CASRPPTGGYTF	TRBJ1-2	.	TRBV19	.
TGTGCCAGCAGCTTAGGAGGGGGTTATGGCTACACCTTC	CASSLGGGYGYTF	TRBJ1-2	.	TRBV7-9	.
TGTGCCAGCAGCCAAGACCAGGACAGCTCTGGGGCCAACGTCCTGACTTTC	CASSQDQDSSGANVLTF	TRBJ2-6	.	TRBV4-2	.
TGCGCCAGCAGCCTTCACCAGGGAGCAACAGAGACCCAGTACTTC	CASSLHQGATETQYF	TRBJ2-5	.	TRBV10-2	.
TGTGCCAGCTCACCACAGGCACAGGGGGCTACGTTTGGCTACACCTTC	CASSPQAQGATFGYTF	TRBJ1-2	TRBD1	TRBV18	once